This T cell receptor beta chain was identified in a study of metastatic and nonmetastatic thyroid tumors. Study-level background: Malignant and benign thyroid patients had repertoires compared in peripheral blood and tumor or nodule tissue.

General study points: Significantly higher TCR beta diversity was reportedly seen in malignant thyroid tumors than benign nodules, in blood and tumor.

In the authors' workflow: To classify distant metastasis in papillary thyroid cancer, a model was built from CDR3 differences across clinicopathological groups. Via MiXCR, TCRdb re-called the PCR reads. The V and J calls here are based on TCRdb, not the publication. Of around 20,000 clones listed, approximately 29% are singletons. This CDR3 region has 14 residues. Unmatched junction bases numbered 9, after V lost 6 bases and J lost 10 bases. As concerns this clone: Its antigen is as yet unknown.

Not a single patient had been given any form of treatment at any point before undergoing thyroid surgery. The sample comprised adjacent normal tissue. The TCR was taken from a female donor with papillary thyroid cancer or a benign thyroid nodule (not recorded which). Some clones in this sample may be carry-over from other donors' samples. This chain links TRBV12-3 or TRBV12-4 with TRBJ1-6, with 7 nucleotides matching TRBD1. The chain's CDR3 is CASSKEGAGSPLHF. In DNA form, the CDR3 reads TGTGCCAGCAGCAAGGAGGGGGCCGGGTCACCCCTCCACTTT.